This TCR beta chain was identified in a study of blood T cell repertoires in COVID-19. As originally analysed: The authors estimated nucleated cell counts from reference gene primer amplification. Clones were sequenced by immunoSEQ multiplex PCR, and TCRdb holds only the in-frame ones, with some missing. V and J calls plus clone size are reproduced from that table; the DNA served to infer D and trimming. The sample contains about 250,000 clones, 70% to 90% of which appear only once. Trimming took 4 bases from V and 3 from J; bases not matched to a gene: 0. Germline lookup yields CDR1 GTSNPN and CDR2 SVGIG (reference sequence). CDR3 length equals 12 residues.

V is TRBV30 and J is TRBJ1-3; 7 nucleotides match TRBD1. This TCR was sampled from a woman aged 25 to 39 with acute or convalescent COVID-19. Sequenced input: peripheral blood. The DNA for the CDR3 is TGTGCCTGGAACAGGGGTGGAAACACCATATATTTT. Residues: CAWNRGGNTIYF.